This T cell receptor (beta chain) appears in the sequencing data of a study of identical twins. This clonotype was recorded at least ten times. A read error may account for a junction end that differs from germline. TCRdb independently ran MiXCR on the 5' RACE reads; one entry per CDR3 protein. Among hundreds of thousands of distinct CDR3 sequences, 5.5% to 6.5% were seen once, and the ten largest hold approximately 1.6%. Per germline, CDR1 SGHTA and CDR2 FQGNSA. The CDR3 spans 13 residues. This chain uses TRBV7-2 with TRBJ1-2; 7 bases are shared with TRBD1. This TCR derives from a man in his late teens or twenties in good health. Material for sequencing was naive T cells sorted from blood. This CDR3 reads CASSLIRGGGHNF. The CDR3 DNA is TGTGCCAGCAGCTTAATCCGAGGGGGCGGCCACAACTTC.